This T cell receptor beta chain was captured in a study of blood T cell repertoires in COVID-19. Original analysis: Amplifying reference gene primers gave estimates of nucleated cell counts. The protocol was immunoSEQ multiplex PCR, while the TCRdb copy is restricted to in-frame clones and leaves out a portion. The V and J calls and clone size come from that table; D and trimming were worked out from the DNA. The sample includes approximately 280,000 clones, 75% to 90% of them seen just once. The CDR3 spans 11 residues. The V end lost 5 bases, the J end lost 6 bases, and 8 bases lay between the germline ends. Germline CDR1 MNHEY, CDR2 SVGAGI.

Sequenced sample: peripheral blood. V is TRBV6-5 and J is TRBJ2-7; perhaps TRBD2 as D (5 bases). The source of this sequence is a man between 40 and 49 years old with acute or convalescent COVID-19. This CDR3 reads CASSRGFEQYF. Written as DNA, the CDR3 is TGTGCCAGCAGTCGGGGTTTCGAGCAGTACTTC.